The sequence of this T cell receptor beta chain was determined in a study of molecular identifiers for immune sequencing clone quantification. Generation of bulk TCR libraries relied on previously described methods and listed TCR primers. TCRdb passed the PCR reads through MiXCR, listing each CDR3 protein once. The sample records roughly 630,000 distinct CDR3 sequences, roughly 23% being singletons. CD8+CD4-CCR7+CD45RA+ sorting gave the naive CD8 T cells. The CDR3 length is 16 residues. Germline CDR1 reads SGHVS; CDR2 reads FNYEAQ. Whole-study results and caveats: For effector cells, clones above 20 RNA copies held over 98% of molecules; for naive cells, under 1%.

As for this clonotype: Its antigen is still unknown. Possible read error: a much larger clone is one base away.

The chain recombines TRBV7-6 with TRBJ1-5, with unresolved D. The sample taken for sequencing was naive CD8+ T cells from blood, with Jurkat cell RNA spiked in. Subset specified: FACS-sorted CD8+CD4-CCR7+CD45RA+ naive T cells. This TCR derives from a human donor in good health. Some libraries in this study had Jurkat cell RNA spiked in. CDR3 region: CASSLGRPGSSQPQHF. Written as DNA, the CDR3 is TGTGCCAGCAGCTTAGGGAGGCCCGGGAGCAGTCAGCCCCAGCATTTT.